One and the same sample provided the 28 T cell receptor beta chains below, sequenced in a study of Ad26.COV2.S vaccination and SARS-CoV-2 variants. Produced via immunoSEQ multiplex PCR; TCRdb's table is partial and in-frame only. Here the sample spans nearly 7,000 clones, 84% being singletons. Here the sequenced sample was peripheral blood, taken after recovery from COVID-19. These receptors all come from a human donor who had recovered from COVID-19.

The chain links TRBV5-4 to TRBJ2-2; D might be TRBD2 (6 bases). Germline V gene lookup returns CDR1 SGHNT and CDR2 YYREEE (reference sequence). The CDR3 totals 15 residues. The ends were cut back, 2 bases at V and 4 bases at J, with 12 bases in the middle. The CDR3 coding sequence is TGTGCCAGCAGCTTCCTAGAAGCGGGCACCGGGGAGCTGTTTTTT. As protein: CASSFLEAGTGELFF.

The chain joins TRBV28 to TRBJ1-5; the D is unclear. Germline V gene data show CDR1 as MDHEN and CDR2 as SYDVKM. The V gene lost 2 bases and the J gene lost 4 bases, with 9 bases spanning the gap. This CDR3 has 14 amino acids. CDR3 sequence reads: CASSLVQFNQPQHF. The CDR3 nucleotides are TGTGCCAGCAGTTTAGTACAGTTTAATCAGCCCCAGCATTTT.

J is TRBJ1-4 and V is TRBV7-2, with TRBD1 identical over 9 bases. This CDR3 is built from 15 residues. V shed 4 bases, J shed 10 bases, and the junction held 10 bases outside the gene matches. The germline gives CDR1 SGHTA, CDR2 FQGNSA. For the CDR3, the DNA is TGTGCCAGCAGCTCCTCCGTACTACAGGGGGCAAAACTGTTTTTT. Its translation: CASSSSVLQGAKLFF.

The chain joins TRBV19 to TRBJ1-5; 7 bases agree with TRBD1. The V and J ends lost 4 bases and 6 bases, in that order; junction bases with no gene match: 6. There are 14 residues in the CDR3. Germline loops: CDR1 LNHDA, CDR2 SQIVND (reference sequence). The DNA of the CDR3 is TGTGCCAGTAGTAAGACAGGGCGTGGTCAGCCCCAGCATTTT. Protein: CASSKTGRGQPQHF.

The rearrangement links TRBV7-2 to TRBJ2-1, with D maybe TRBD2 (5 bases). V lost 0 bases to trimming and J lost 6 bases, with 15 bases between them. The CDR3 extends over 16 amino acids. CDR1 SGHTA and CDR2 FQGNSA come from the germline V gene. The CDR3 nucleotides read TGTGCCAGCAGCTTAGCGGGGATAGCGACCTCCAATGAGCAGTTCTTC. It translates to CASSLAGIATSNEQFF.

The V gene is TRBV6-2 or TRBV6-3, the J gene TRBJ1-1; no reliable D call. Per the germline V gene, CDR1 is MNHEY and CDR2 is SVGEGT. Trimming stripped 4 bases from V and 1 base from J, with 10 bases between. The CDR3 extends over 14 amino acids. The chain's CDR3 is CASSWDIWNTEAFF. DNA of the CDR3: TGTGCCAGCAGTTGGGATATTTGGAACACTGAAGCTTTCTTT.

The rearrangement joins TRBV5-6 to TRBJ2-7; no clear D. The CDR3 length is 11 residues. V lost 3 bases and J 2 bases, leaving 3 bases between the germline ends. Germline V gene sequence: CDR1 SGHDT, CDR2 YYEEEE. The CDR3 sequence: CASSSAYEQYF. Here the CDR3 DNA reads TGTGCCAGCAGCTCAGCCTACGAGCAGTACTTC.

The J gene is TRBJ1-1, the V gene TRBV6-5, with D tentatively TRBD1 (6 bases). This CDR3 has 13 amino acids. The V end lost 10 bases, the J end lost 0 bases, and 12 bases lay between the germline ends. Looked up from germline, CDR1 is MNHEY and CDR2 is SVGAGI. The CDR3 DNA reads as TGTGCCACTCACAGGGCCATGAACACTGAAGCTTTCTTT. Translated, it gives CATHRAMNTEAFF.

The chain uses TRBV28 and TRBJ2-7; 9 bases match TRBD2. This CDR3 contains 15 residues. The V gene end was trimmed by 4 bases and the J gene end by 4 bases; junction bases not matched to a gene: 8. Germline values: CDR1 MDHEN, CDR2 SYDVKM. The CDR3 is CASSSQGLAEYEQYF. The CDR3 bases are TGTGCCAGCAGTTCCCAGGGACTAGCAGAATACGAGCAGTACTTC.

The chain has TRBV3-1 (or the pseudogene TRBV3-2) and TRBJ1-2, with 8 bases lining up with TRBD1. The length of the CDR3 is 12 residues. Trimming at V came to 6 bases and at J to 6 bases, leaving 3 bases not matched to a gene. CDR1 and CDR2 from the germline V gene are LGHDT and YNNKEL (reference sequence). CDR3 sequence (DNA): TGTGCCAGCAGGGACAGGGCCCATGGCTACACCTTC. Amino acid sequence: CASRDRAHGYTF.

The chain couples TRBV5-6 to TRBJ1-1; D ambiguous. The CDR3 length is 12 residues. V was shortened by 1 base and J by 7 bases, with 8 bases between the two germline ends. The germline gives CDR1 SGHDT, CDR2 YYEEEE. The chain's CDR3 is CASSLRGNEAFF. CDR3 DNA sequence: TGTGCCAGCAGCTTGAGAGGGAATGAAGCTTTCTTT.

The chain uses TRBV28 and TRBJ2-7; TRBD1 agrees at 9 bases. The CDR3 covers 15 residues. CDR1 and CDR2 (germline): MDHEN, SYDVKM. J lost 5 bases, V lost 6 bases, and 11 bases had no gene match. The CDR3 coding sequence is TGTGCCAGCAGAGCTTCCGGGACAGGGTACCACGAGCAGTACTTC. It codes for CASRASGTGYHEQYF.

This chain joins TRBV18 and TRBJ2-5; D is unclear. The V end was cut by 3 bases, the J end by 7 bases, with 15 bases between. The V gene's germline CDR1 is KGHSH and CDR2 LQKENI. The CDR3 contains 14 residues. The CDR3 sequence: CASSPSDPSGTQYF. CDR3 bases: TGTGCCAGCTCACCCTCAGACCCCTCTGGGACCCAGTACTTC.

The chain has TRBV3-1 (or the pseudogene TRBV3-2) and TRBJ2-7; 12 bases align to TRBD1. V dropped 1 base and J dropped 6; count of bases not matched to a gene: 4. The CDR3 totals 15 residues. Per the germline V gene, CDR1 is LGHDT and CDR2 is YNNKEL (reference sequence). The CDR3 DNA reads as TGTGCCAGCAGCCAAGGGGGACAGGGGGCATCCGAGCAGTACTTC. This codes for CASSQGGQGASEQYF.

The chain has TRBV11-2 and TRBJ1-4, with 11 bases that match TRBD1. The CDR3 covers 15 residues. Germline-derived CDR1 and CDR2 are SGHAT and FQNNGV. V shed 3 bases and J 8 bases; nucleotides not matched to a gene: 5. As DNA, the CDR3 is TGTGCCAGCAGCTTGGACAGGGGGCAGGGGGAAAAACTGTTTTTT. The encoded protein is CASSLDRGQGEKLFF.

The rearrangement joins TRBV5-6 to TRBJ2-1; 9 nucleotides line up with TRBD2. V gave up 0 bases and J gave up 3 bases; unmatched junction bases: 1. This CDR3 has 15 amino acids. Looked up from germline, CDR1 is SGHDT and CDR2 is YYEEEE. The CDR3 coding sequence is TGTGCCAGCAGCTTGGCGACTAGCGGCTACAATGAGCAGTTCTTC. It yields the protein CASSLATSGYNEQFF.

The CDR3 loop reads CASSPRQGGNQPQHF. In DNA form, the CDR3 reads TGTGCCAGCTCACCCAGACAGGGGGGCAATCAGCCCCAGCATTTT. The chain links TRBV18 to TRBJ1-5; 9 bases are a match to TRBD1. Trimming at V came to 3 bases and at J to 2 bases, leaving 2 bases not matched to a gene. The CDR3 loop spans 15 amino acids. CDR1 KGHSH and CDR2 LQKENI come from the germline V gene. Filled out from reference TRBV18 and TRBJ1-5, the complete variable domain reads NAGVMQNPRHLVRRRGQEARLRCSPMKGHSHVYWYRQLPEEGLKFMVYLQKENIIDESGMPKERFSAEFPKEGPSILRIQQVVRGDSAAYFCASSPRQGGNQPQHFGDGTRLSIL.

This clone turned up a few times. The V and J genes are TRBV6-2 or TRBV6-3 and TRBJ1-1; TRBD1 might be the D (5 bases). V was clipped by 3 bases and J by 2 bases, with 22 bases between them. Germline V CDR1 and CDR2: MNHEY, SVGEGT. The CDR3 spans 18 residues. CDR3 nucleotide sequence: TGTGCCAGCAGTTATTATCCCCTCGGGTTGGGACGTAACACTGAAGCTTTCTTT. Encoded protein: CASSYYPLGLGRNTEAFF.

V and J are TRBV28 and TRBJ1-1; perhaps TRBD1 as D (5 bases). Between the trimmed V and J ends, which lost 7 bases and 6 bases, there was a span of 18 bases. CDR3 length: 14 residues. The germline V gene encodes CDR1 MDHEN and CDR2 SYDVKM. CDR3 DNA sequence: TGTGCCAGCACCAGAACGGGGGGAATCCCTGAAGCTTTCTTT. This gives the protein CASTRTGGIPEAFF. Full variable domain (rest looked up from reference TRBV28 and TRBJ1-1): DVKVTQSSRYLVKRTGEKVFLECVQDMDHENMFWYRQDPGLGLRLIYFSYDVKMKEKGDIPEGYSVSREKKERFSLILESASTNQTSMYLCASTRTGGIPEAFFGQGTRLTVV.

V usage is TRBV5-1 and J usage is TRBJ1-6; TRBD1 might be the D (6 bases). CDR1 is SGHRS, CDR2 YFSETQ, per germline. The ends were cut back, 2 bases at V and 16 bases at J, with 16 bases in the middle. This CDR3 has 13 amino acids. CDR3 in amino acids: CASSFTLDSPLHF. Here the CDR3 DNA reads TGCGCCAGCAGCTTCACCTTGGACAGTCCTCTCCACTTT.

The chain links TRBV10-1 to TRBJ2-7, with 8 nucleotides matching TRBD1. Germline values: CDR1 WNHNN, CDR2 SYGVQD (reference sequence). J lost 4 bases, V lost 2 bases, and 7 bases had no gene match. The CDR3 runs to 15 residues. CDR3 sequence reads: CASSEATDRAYEQYF. As DNA, the CDR3 is TGCGCCAGCAGTGAGGCTACGGACAGGGCTTACGAGCAGTACTTC.

V is TRBV4-2 and J is TRBJ2-7; 11 nucleotides match TRBD2. The V and J ends lost 1 base and 4 bases, in that order; junction bases with no gene match: 3. The CDR3 runs to 15 residues. The germline V gene encodes CDR1 LGHNA and CDR2 YNFKEQ. The CDR3 loop reads CASSQGLAGQYEQYF. CDR3 coding DNA: TGTGCCAGCAGCCAAGGACTAGCGGGACAATACGAGCAGTACTTC.

This chain links TRBV6-4 with TRBJ2-1; D not resolved. The CDR3 has 13 amino acids. V gave up 2 bases and J gave up 0 bases, with 2 bases separating them. CDR1 is MRHNA, CDR2 SNTAGT, per germline. The CDR3 nucleotides read TGTGCCAGCAGTGACAGCTCCTACAATGAGCAGTTCTTC. Translation gives CASSDSSYNEQFF.

The chain is built from TRBV19 and TRBJ2-3; D is unresolved. CDR3 length: 12 residues. In germline, CDR1 is LNHDA, CDR2 SQIVND (reference sequence). Trimming took off 3 bases at V and 5 bases at J, with 6 bases between the two ends. DNA of the CDR3: TGTGCCAGTAGTATTGGTTTAGATACGCAGTATTTT. Its translation: CASSIGLDTQYF. The complete variable domain, with remaining parts taken from reference TRBV19 and TRBJ2-3, reads DGGITQSPKYLFRKEGQNVTLSCEQNLNHDAMYWYRQDPGQGLRLIYYSQIVNDFQKGDIAEGYSVSREKKESFPLTVTSAQKNPTAFYLCASSIGLDTQYFGPGTRLTVL.

This clone is a singleton in its sample. The J gene is TRBJ1-6, the V gene TRBV3-1 (or the pseudogene TRBV3-2); perhaps TRBD1 as D (6 bases). Germline CDR1 LGHDT, CDR2 YNNKEL (reference sequence). The CDR3 loop spans 14 amino acids. V lost 6 bases and J 5 bases, leaving 11 bases between the germline ends. Here the CDR3 reads CASRYRVDNSPLHF. In DNA, the CDR3 is TGTGCCAGCAGATACAGGGTAGATAATTCACCCCTCCACTTT.

The chain uses TRBV19 and TRBJ2-1, with TRBD2 matching 7 bases. The CDR3 runs to 14 residues. V gave up 4 bases and J gave up 4 bases; unmatched junction bases: 4. Germline V gene data show CDR1 as LNHDA and CDR2 as SQIVND (reference sequence). In DNA, the CDR3 is TGTGCCAGTAGTAGCCGGGGGGTTTACAATGAGCAGTTCTTC. This translates into CASSSRGVYNEQFF.

CDR3 residues: CASNLGGPYEQYF. In nucleotides, the CDR3 is TGTGCCAGCAACCTCGGGGGCCCTTACGAGCAGTACTTC. J is TRBJ2-7 and V is TRBV2; the D gene could be TRBD1 or TRBD2 (6 bases each). The CDR3 runs to 13 residues. Deletions cut 7 bases from V and 4 bases from J, with 14 bases between. Per germline, CDR1 SNHLY and CDR2 FYNNEI.

The chain employs TRBV29-1 and TRBJ2-7, with 9 positions matching TRBD1. J lost 3 bases, V lost 7 bases, and 4 bases had no gene match. Germline V gives CDR1 SQVTM, CDR2 ANQGSEA. The CDR3 is 12 amino acids. The CDR3 nucleotides read TGCAGCGCCGGGACAGGGATCTACGAGCAGTACTTC. It yields the protein CSAGTGIYEQYF.